The 20 T cell receptor beta chains below all came from one sample that was sequenced in a study of shared clonotypes between healthy human individuals (dated by TCRdb to the early 2020s). The library was prepared using the immunoSEQ multiplex PCR assay. The table was pulled from immuneACCESS by TCRdb, which kept in-frame rearrangements only. Such tables lose some clones; where checked, under half of the loss comes from unresolved V genes, and the rest has no known cause. In all, the sample holds about 380,000 clones, and approximately 96% of those were seen once. The ten most abundant clones make up about 0.32% of the sample. The sequenced sample was memory CD8+ T cells sorted from blood. The sample's cell subset or site label is to be understood as: CD45RO+ cells pooled with CCR7-negative TemRA cells. Receptor source: a man under 40 in good health.

V usage is TRBV18 and J usage is TRBJ1-1; D uncertain. In germline, CDR1 is KGHSH, CDR2 LQKENI. V lost 2 bases, J lost 3 bases, and 10 bases lay in between. This CDR3 has 14 residues. DNA of the CDR3: TGTGCCAGCTCACCAACTCCTCAGGACACTGAAGCTTTCTTT. Its translation is CASSPTPQDTEAFF.

The chain couples TRBV6-4 to TRBJ2-3, with 10 bases matching TRBD2. The J segment lost 1 base and the V segment lost 6 bases, leaving 1 base of the junction unmatched. Germline CDR1 is MRHNA and CDR2 is SNTAGT. This CDR3 comprises 14 residues. As DNA, the CDR3 is TGTGCCAGCAGGCTAGCGGGGGGCACAGATACGCAGTATTTT. This gives the protein CASRLAGGTDTQYF.

The V gene is TRBV19, the J gene TRBJ1-5; 8 bases agree with TRBD1. The CDR3 runs to 15 residues. V was pared by 6 bases and J by 7 bases, with 11 bases of the junction left unmatched. From germline, CDR1 is LNHDA and CDR2 SQIVND (reference sequence). The CDR3 coding sequence is TGTGCCAGTAGCATTGGGGGCAGGGGGCGCCAGCCCCAGCATTTT. Translated, it gives CASSIGGRGRQPQHF. The full variable domain, with the rest looked up from reference TRBV19 and TRBJ1-5, is DGGITQSPKYLFRKEGQNVTLSCEQNLNHDAMYWYRQDPGQGLRLIYYSQIVNDFQKGDIAEGYSVSREKKESFPLTVTSAQKNPTAFYLCASSIGGRGRQPQHFGDGTRLSIL.

This chain connects TRBV4-1 to TRBJ1-4; 7 positions match TRBD1. With V trimmed by 3 bases and J by 4 bases, 2 bases remained unmatched. This CDR3 has 14 amino acids. Germline CDR1 MGHRA, CDR2 YSYEKL. The CDR3 coding sequence is TGCGCCAGCAGCCAGACAGGGATTAATGAAAAACTGTTTTTT. Amino acids: CASSQTGINEKLFF.

The chain has TRBV2 and TRBJ1-5, with D unclear. The germline gives CDR1 SNHLY, CDR2 FYNNEI. The V end lost 3 bases, the J end lost 6 bases, and 6 bases lay between the germline ends. The CDR3 has 12 amino acids. The CDR3 DNA reads TGTGCCAGCAGTGATACGGGTCAGCCCCAGCATTTT. Encoded protein: CASSDTGQPQHF.

This chain uses TRBV9 with TRBJ1-2; maybe TRBD1 (6 bases). V shed 4 bases and J shed 8 bases, with 18 bases lying between them. The germline V gene has CDR1 SGDLS and CDR2 YYNGEE. The CDR3 is made up of 14 amino acids. CDR3 amino acids: CASSILQGGGGYTF. The CDR3 nucleotides read TGTGCCAGCAGCATATTACAGGGAGGGGGGGGCTACACCTTC.

The V call is TRBV2, the J call TRBJ2-4; TRBD1 matches at 7 bases. The germline CDR1 and CDR2 sequences are SNHLY and FYNNEI. The CDR3 runs 18 residues. The trim removed 3 bases at V and 3 bases at J, leaving 14 bases unmatched. This CDR3 reads CASSEVTGKTRRKNIQYF. CDR3 coding DNA: TGTGCCAGCAGTGAGGTGACAGGGAAAACACGTCGCAAAAACATTCAGTACTTC.

The chain combines TRBV5-1 with TRBJ1-2, with 12 bases identical to TRBD1. V shed 0 bases and J 8 bases; nucleotides not matched to a gene: 14. CDR3 length: 18 residues. Germline assignment: CDR1 SGHRS and CDR2 YFSETQ. This chain's CDR3 is CASSLALSPGQGARGYTF. CDR3 DNA: TGCGCCAGCAGCTTGGCCTTATCACCGGGACAGGGGGCGAGAGGCTACACCTTC.

This rearrangement joins TRBV6-5 to TRBJ1-1, with 10 bases that match TRBD1. The CDR3 runs 15 residues. CDR1 and CDR2 from the germline V gene are MNHEY and SVGAGI. The V segment lost 2 bases and the J segment 3 bases; nucleotides outside the gene matches: 3. CDR3: CASSYQTGGYTEAFF. The DNA of the CDR3 is TGTGCCAGCAGTTACCAGACAGGGGGCTACACTGAAGCTTTCTTT.

The rearrangement uses TRBV28 and TRBJ1-2; 7 positions agree with TRBD1. The CDR3 has 12 residues. The V segment lost 8 bases and the J segment 6 bases; nucleotides outside the gene matches: 6. Germline CDR1 MDHEN, CDR2 SYDVKM. The CDR3 bases are TGTGCCAGCGGGACAGTCTTAAATGGCTACACCTTC. It yields the protein CASGTVLNGYTF.

Turning to this clone: The identical CDR3 is also encoded by other nucleotide sequences in the sample. The J gene is TRBJ2-7, the V gene TRBV28, with D unresolved. Trimming left V 6 bases short and J 4 bases short, with 7 bases between. This CDR3 has 11 residues. Germline V lookup: CDR1 MDHEN, CDR2 SYDVKM. DNA of the CDR3: TGTGCCAGCAGAGACGGATACGAGCAGTACTTC. It codes for CASRDGYEQYF.

This chain uses TRBV28 with TRBJ2-2; 7 bases align to TRBD2. From germline, CDR1 is MDHEN and CDR2 SYDVKM. This CDR3 region has 15 residues. V gave up 3 bases and J gave up 7 bases; unmatched junction bases: 8. CDR3 sequence reads: CASSFGAGVVGELFF. CDR3 DNA: TGTGCCAGCAGTTTCGGGGCGGGAGTTGTCGGGGAGCTGTTTTTT.

The chain uses TRBV7-9 and TRBJ2-6; 8 bases align to TRBD1. The CDR3 spans 19 residues. CDR1 is SEHNR, CDR2 FQNEAQ, per germline (reference sequence). J gave up 2 bases and V 4 bases, and 13 bases lay outside the gene matches. Written as DNA, the CDR3 is TGTGCCAGCAGCTCCCGGACAGGGAAGGTTCTCACTGGGGCCAACGTCCTGACTTTC. This gives the protein CASSSRTGKVLTGANVLTF.

Here the CDR3 reads CASSVGTAPEAFF. Here the CDR3 DNA reads TGTGCCAGCAGCGTCGGGACTGCCCCTGAAGCTTTCTTT. The chain couples TRBV9 to TRBJ1-1; TRBD1 might be the D (5 bases). Trimming cost V 2 bases and J 6 bases, with 11 bases left between them. CDR1 is SGDLS and CDR2 is YYNGEE in the germline V gene. The CDR3 totals 13 residues.

CDR3 DNA: TGCGCCAGCAGCTTGGACACCACTAACTATGGCTACACCTTC. Protein sequence: CASSLDTTNYGYTF. This chain links TRBV5-1 with TRBJ1-2, with unresolved D. The CDR3 length is 14 residues. Germline lookup yields CDR1 SGHRS and CDR2 YFSETQ. Trimming shortened V by 0 bases and J by 0 bases, and 6 bases separated the two germline ends. The full variable domain, completed using reference TRBV5-1 and TRBJ1-2, is KAGVTQTPRYLIKTRGQQVTLSCSPISGHRSVSWYQQTPGQGLQFLFEYFSETQRNKGNFPGRFSGRQFSNSRSEMNVSTLELGDSALYLCASSLDTTNYGYTFGSGTRLTVV.

The V gene is TRBV5-1, the J gene TRBJ2-3, with D perhaps matching TRBD1 or TRBD2 (5 bases each). The V gene lost 3 bases and the J gene lost 2 bases, with 13 bases spanning the gap. This CDR3 is built from 15 residues. CDR1 is SGHRS, CDR2 YFSETQ, per germline. This chain's CDR3 is CASSSGTPSTDTQYF. The CDR3 bases are TGCGCCAGCAGCTCGGGGACCCCATCCACAGATACGCAGTATTTT.

This sequence joins TRBV28 and TRBJ1-3, with unresolved D. The germline CDR1 and CDR2 sequences are MDHEN and SYDVKM. The V end lost 6 bases, the J end lost 8 bases, and 11 bases lay between the germline ends. The CDR3 consists of 12 residues. The CDR3 region is CASRAGRDTIYF. The CDR3 nucleotides are TGTGCCAGCAGGGCGGGTCGGGACACCATATATTTT. The entire variable domain, with the rest obtained from reference TRBV28 and TRBJ1-3, is as follows: DVKVTQSSRYLVKRTGEKVFLECVQDMDHENMFWYRQDPGLGLRLIYFSYDVKMKEKGDIPEGYSVSREKKERFSLILESASTNQTSMYLCASRAGRDTIYFGEGSWLTVV.

V is TRBV5-4 and J is TRBJ2-3, with a possible D match to TRBD2 (5 bases). Trimming took 1 base from V and 3 from J, leaving 9 bases between them. The CDR3 is 14 residues long. Germline values: CDR1 SGHNT, CDR2 YYREEE (reference sequence). Written as DNA, the CDR3 is TGTGCCAGCAGCTTGAGCGGCTCAACAGATACGCAGTATTTT. Its translation: CASSLSGSTDTQYF. The entire variable domain, with the rest obtained from reference TRBV5-4 and TRBJ2-3, is as follows: ETGVTQSPTHLIKTRGQQVTLRCSSQSGHNTVSWYQQALGQGPQFIFQYYREEENGRGNFPPRFSGLQFPNYSSELNVNALELDDSALYLCASSLSGSTDTQYFGPGTRLTVL.

The V gene is TRBV6-1, the J gene TRBJ1-4, with no clear D. CDR1 MNHNS and CDR2 SASEGT come from the germline V gene. Trimming shortened V by 3 bases and J by 2 bases, and 10 bases separated the two germline ends. This CDR3 comprises 15 residues. The CDR3 DNA follows: TGTGCCAGCAGTGAGAGGTCAGGTACTAATGAAAAACTGTTTTTT. Its translation is CASSERSGTNEKLFF.

The CDR3 DNA is TGTGCCTTAGACAGGGGGCTCGGAAACACCATATATTTT. This gives the protein CALDRGLGNTIYF. This rearrangement joins TRBV30 to TRBJ1-3; 10 bases fit TRBD1. The CDR3 loop spans 13 amino acids. Germline CDR1 is GTSNPN and CDR2 is SVGIG (reference sequence). V was pared by 7 bases and J by 4 bases, with 4 bases of the junction left unmatched.